Listed below are T cell receptor beta chains from one sample, sequenced in a study of post-analysis software for immune sequencing data. TCRdb used MiXCR to reprocess the PCR reads, holding one entry per CDR3 protein. The table records 750,000 to 900,000 distinct CDR3 sequences, about 43% of them present only once. Sequencing was done on a sample of blood. The receptors stem from a girl aged 5-17 years with multiple sclerosis. Each CDR3 is given without its conserved first and last residue. Clone size is not always given. Where it is, it says once, few, many or a class for expanded clones.

clone size | V gene | CDR3 protein
. | TRBV7-3 | ASSSTLAGESDTQY
. | TRBV20-1 | SARETSGYEQY
. | TRBV27 | ASSLVGASNYGYT
. | TRBV20-1 | SARDGRLPFSYEQF
few | TRBV15 | ATSRDGKEKLF
. | TRBV5-1 | ASSLVGQGWNEQF
. | TRBV15 | ATSRDHRGANYGYT
. | TRBV20-1 | SARGPGANVLT
. | TRBV27 | ASSSPGVASYEQY
. | TRBV6-1 | ASSGSTDNEQF
few | TRBV5-1 | ASSSAWTGDMDIQY
. | TRBV6-6 | ASSYQTSGRTKNIQY
. | TRBV5-1 | ASTPGVESSYVQY
. | TRBV30 | AWSRGRAEAF
few | TRBV29-1 | SVEGSGANVLT
. | TRBV11-2 | ASSLTAGQPNFPGGADTQY
few | TRBV6-5 | ASSYSPGGKLF
. | TRBV7-2 | ASSSHRTGDTEAF
few | TRBV29-1 | SVVDSSWEGTQY
few | TRBV7-9 | ASSPSSSVETQY
. | TRBV29-1 | SVEVEVLVVYEQF
. | TRBV12-3/TRBV12-4 | ASSPGTVYPETQY
. | TRBV6-6 | ASSWSGTSNDVQF
few | TRBV7-2 | ASSPGGFRNQPQH
. | TRBV18 | ASSPNRESYEQY
. | TRBV20-1 | SAPSVGEQY
. | TRBV9 | ASSVGAGLIPYEQY
. | TRBV12-3/TRBV12-4 | ASSFAGSLGYT
. | TRBV4-1 | ASSQDIASLYEQY
. | TRBV5-1 | ASSLLKANTEAF
few | TRBV12-3/TRBV12-4 | ASSTRDTNYGYT
. | TRBV7-9 | ASSLAPGASETQY
. | TRBV5-1 | ASSLGGHLNTEAF
few | TRBV27 | ASSSRTGGSYEQY
. | TRBV5-1 | ASSLTTGYNEQF
many | TRBV6-1 | ASSPGTRKHEQY
. | TRBV10-2 | ASTRQKSTDTQY
. | TRBV6-1 | ASSEGIGGIMAGANVLT
. | TRBV24-1 | ATSDPARTSADTGELF
few | TRBV9 | ASSVTRGETQY
. | TRBV20-1 | SALDRLAGPQETQY
. | TRBV7-9 | ASSPGREVY
. | TRBV20-1 | SARKEGVVAKNIQY